What follows are 29 T cell receptor beta chains derived from one specimen sequenced in a study of beta chain features in type 1 diabetes. Since all of the isolated RNA was reverse transcribed, expressed TCRB transcripts were what got sequenced. TCRdb's table, derived via immunoSEQ multiplex PCR, lists solely in-frame clones and lacks some. The table shows hundreds of thousands of clones, with about 14% occurring only once. The sample consisted of naive CD4+ T cells from blood. The receptor source for this set is a man younger than 30 in good health.

This chain links TRBV15 with TRBJ1-5, with 9 positions matching TRBD1. CDR1 is LNHNV, CDR2 YYDKDF, per germline (reference sequence). The CDR3 extends over 15 amino acids. The ends lost 6 bases at V and 4 bases at J; junction bases unmatched: 7. As DNA, the CDR3 is TGTGCCACCAGAACCGGGACAGGGTCGAATCAGCCCCAGCATTTT. As protein: CATRTGTGSNQPQHF.

As to this clone: A junction end diverges from the germline sequence, so it may reflect a read error. The J gene is TRBJ2-3, the V gene TRBV7-2; 11 nucleotides agree with TRBD2. The germline V gene encodes CDR1 SGHTA and CDR2 FQGNSA. The CDR3 extends over 13 amino acids. The CDR3 spells CASSSQATSGGHF. CDR3 sequence (DNA): TGTGCCAGCAGCTCCCAGGCTACTAGCGGGGGCCATTTT.

In its sample, this clone was seen a few times. The rearrangement joins TRBV25-1 to TRBJ1-2, with 9 bases lining up with TRBD1. Germline V gives CDR1 MGHDK, CDR2 SYGVNS. Trimming removed 6 bases from V and 5 bases from J; junction bases left unmatched: 4. The CDR3 has 13 residues. CDR3 loop: CASRATGGYGYTF. CDR3 DNA sequence: TGTGCCAGCAGGGCGACAGGGGGATATGGCTACACCTTC.

The rearrangement links TRBV19 to TRBJ2-5; D call uncertain. The CDR3 has 12 residues. Germline assignment: CDR1 LNHDA and CDR2 SQIVND (reference sequence). V shed 8 bases and J shed 4 bases, with 11 bases lying between them. The CDR3 reads CASGLVPETQYF. The DNA for the CDR3 is TGTGCCAGTGGCCTAGTTCCAGAGACCCAGTACTTC.

V gene TRBV5-1 combines with J gene TRBJ1-1, with 7 bases matching TRBD1. The CDR3 length is 15 residues. The J segment lost 6 bases and the V segment lost 4 bases, leaving 12 bases of the junction unmatched. Germline CDR1 SGHRS, CDR2 YFSETQ. The DNA for the CDR3 is TGCGCCAGCAGCCCCCGACAGGGAGGTGGGCCTGAAGCTTTCTTT. Its translation: CASSPRQGGGPEAFF. Full variable domain (rest looked up from reference TRBV5-1 and TRBJ1-1): KAGVTQTPRYLIKTRGQQVTLSCSPISGHRSVSWYQQTPGQGLQFLFEYFSETQRNKGNFPGRFSGRQFSNSRSEMNVSTLELGDSALYLCASSPRQGGGPEAFFGQGTRLTVV.

This clone showed up many times. The chain employs TRBV7-9 and TRBJ2-7; D not certain. This CDR3 spans 12 amino acids. CDR1 is SEHNR, CDR2 FQNEAQ, per germline (reference sequence). The V end was cut by 7 bases, the J end by 2 bases, with 9 bases between. CDR3 bases: TGTGCCAGCACCACCGATACCTACGAGCAGTACTTC. Amino acid sequence: CASTTDTYEQYF. Supplemented by reference TRBV7-9 and TRBJ2-7, the full variable domain reads DTGVSQNPRHKITKRGQNVTFRCDPISEHNRLYWYRQTLGQGPEFLTYFQNEAQLEKSRLLSDRFSAERPKGSFSTLEIQRTEQGDSAMYLCASTTDTYEQYFGPGTRLTVT.

The genes are TRBV10-3 and TRBJ2-1, with TRBD2 matching over 12 bases. V shed 6 bases and J 3 bases; nucleotides not matched to a gene: 6. The CDR3 has 16 residues. The germline gives CDR1 ENHRY, CDR2 SYGVKD. The CDR3 DNA follows: TGTGCCATCAGGGATCTAGCGGGGGGGTTCTACAATGAGCAGTTCTTC. It codes for CAIRDLAGGFYNEQFF.

The chain carries TRBV28 and TRBJ1-2; D is unclear. The CDR3 is 10 residues long. V was trimmed by 10 bases and J by 8 bases, leaving 11 bases between them. In germline, CDR1 is MDHEN, CDR2 SYDVKM. The CDR3 coding sequence is TGTGCCACCTCCTGGAGGGGCTACACCTTC. Encoded protein: CATSWRGYTF.

CDR3: CASSFSQETQYF. DNA for the CDR3: TGTGCCAGCTCCTTCTCCCAAGAGACCCAGTACTTC. The chain has TRBV18 and TRBJ2-5; D is uncertain. This CDR3 is 12 amino acids long. V was pared by 6 bases and J by 1 base, with 6 bases between. In germline, CDR1 is KGHSH, CDR2 LQKENI.

This CDR3 is CASSPLRPESSEAFF. The CDR3 DNA is TGTGCCAGCTCACCACTCAGGCCCGAATCTTCTGAAGCTTTCTTT. This chain connects TRBV18 to TRBJ1-1; no clear D gene. CDR1 and CDR2 from the germline V gene are KGHSH and LQKENI. The CDR3 sequence is 15 residues long. V shed 1 base and J shed 6 bases, with 15 bases lying between them.

This clone occurred a few times. The V call is TRBV9, the J call TRBJ2-3; D might be TRBD2 (6 bases). The CDR3 has 14 residues. Deletions cut 6 bases from V and 0 bases from J, with 11 bases between. The germline CDR1 and CDR2 sequences are SGDLS and YYNGEE. The CDR3 here is CASTLSGSTDTQYF. Here the CDR3 DNA reads TGTGCCAGCACCCTAAGCGGGAGCACAGATACGCAGTATTTT.

The V call is TRBV6-6, the J call TRBJ1-1; unclear D gene. Trimming took off 4 bases at V and 1 base at J, with 4 bases between the two ends. Germline CDR1 is MNHNY and CDR2 is SVGAGI (reference sequence). This CDR3 is built from 12 residues. The CDR3 DNA sequence: TGTGCCAGCAGTTCGGGGAACACTGAAGCTTTCTTT. This translates into CASSSGNTEAFF.

The chain employs TRBV5-1 and TRBJ2-3; D is undetermined. CDR1 and CDR2 (germline): SGHRS, YFSETQ. The V end was cut by 6 bases, the J end by 2 bases, with 10 bases between. This CDR3 has 13 amino acids. The CDR3 is CASKDTHTDTQYF. The CDR3 coding sequence is TGCGCCAGCAAAGACACTCACACAGATACGCAGTATTTT.

The rearrangement uses TRBV7-8 and TRBJ1-2, with a tentative D call TRBD1 (5 bases). This CDR3 has 14 amino acids. Germline CDR1 is SGHVS and CDR2 is FQNEAQ. V lost 5 bases, J lost 6 bases, and 16 bases lay in between. DNA for the CDR3: TGTGCCAGCAGCCTCGGCCCAGGGAGCAATGGCTACACCTTC. This sequence encodes CASSLGPGSNGYTF.

The chain is built from TRBV27 and TRBJ1-2; TRBD1 matches 8 bases. Germline V gene sequence: CDR1 MNHEY, CDR2 SMNVEV (reference sequence). V shed 2 bases, J shed 4 bases, and the junction held 3 bases outside the gene matches. The CDR3 runs 14 residues. This CDR3 reads CASSLEGTGYGYTF. DNA for the CDR3: TGTGCCAGCAGTTTAGAAGGGACAGGCTATGGCTACACCTTC.

This chain connects TRBV5-4 to TRBJ2-7, with D tentatively TRBD1 (5 bases). Germline V CDR1 and CDR2: SGHNT, YYREEE (reference sequence). V lost 5 bases, J lost 4 bases, and 19 bases lay in between. The CDR3 is 15 residues long. The chain's CDR3 is CASSFARQWIYEQYF. Written as DNA, the CDR3 is TGTGCCAGCAGTTTTGCCAGACAGTGGATTTACGAGCAGTACTTC.

The chain combines TRBV4-2 with TRBJ2-3; 10 nucleotides align to TRBD2. This CDR3 comprises 15 residues. J lost 4 bases, V lost 5 bases, and 6 bases had no gene match. From germline, CDR1 is LGHNA and CDR2 YNFKEQ. In nucleotides, the CDR3 is TGTGCCAGCAGCAACAGCGGGGGGGCCCCAGATACGCAGTATTTT. Translated: CASSNSGGAPDTQYF.

V and J are TRBV2 and TRBJ2-3, with 11 bases matching TRBD2. The CDR3 has 16 amino acids. The V and J ends lost 6 bases and 2 bases, in that order; junction bases with no gene match: 7. Germline CDR1 SNHLY, CDR2 FYNNEI. CDR3 protein: CASSETSGATTDTQYF. The CDR3 region has the DNA TGTGCCAGCAGCGAGACTAGCGGGGCCACCACAGATACGCAGTATTTT.

V and J are TRBV4-2 and TRBJ2-5; no definite D call. The tail of the sequence fits TRBJ2-7 better, so the J call may be wrong. CDR1 is LGHNA and CDR2 is YNFKEQ in the germline V gene. The CDR3 spans 15 residues. This chain's CDR3 is CASSQDWMGSYEQYF. CDR3 bases: TGTGCCAGCAGCCAAGATTGGATGGGCTCATACGAGCAGTACTTC.

The chain combines TRBV27 with TRBJ1-1, with a weak D call TRBD1 (5 bases). CDR1 and CDR2 (germline): MNHEY, SMNVEV (reference sequence). Between the trimmed V and J ends, which lost 5 bases and 7 bases, there was a span of 23 bases. The CDR3 sequence is 16 residues long. In DNA, the CDR3 is TGTGCCAGCAGTATAACCGGGACCGGCCTAGTAGGTGAAGCTTTCTTT. This gives the protein CASSITGTGLVGEAFF.

CDR3 loop: CASSPDRGRGYTF. CDR3 bases: TGTGCCAGCAGTCCAGACAGGGGGCGAGGCTACACCTTC. J is TRBJ1-2 and V is TRBV7-3; TRBD1 matches 10 bases. Trimming at V came to 6 bases and at J to 8 bases, leaving 6 bases not matched to a gene. The CDR3 runs 13 residues. Germline CDR1 reads SGHTA; CDR2 reads FQGTGA.

This clone showed up just a few times. V usage is TRBV11-3 and J usage is TRBJ2-1, with D possibly being TRBD2 (5 bases). Trimming pared 4 bases from V and 10 bases from J, leaving 11 bases between. Germline V gene sequence: CDR1 SGHNT, CDR2 YENEEA. The length of the CDR3 is 12 residues. The CDR3 loop reads CASSSLAGEQFF. The DNA for the CDR3 is TGTGCCAGCAGCTCCCTCGCGGGCGAGCAGTTCTTC.

This clone was detected only a few times. Other DNA sequences in the sample encode the same CDR3. The chain has TRBV4-3 and TRBJ1-2; the D is unclear. This CDR3 is 12 amino acids long. The germline V and J ends were trimmed by 1 base and 5 bases, with 5 bases remaining between them. Germline V lookup: CDR1 LGHNA, CDR2 YSLEER. In nucleotides, the CDR3 is TGCGCCAGCAGCCAAGCGGGGTATGGCTACACCTTC. This encodes CASSQAGYGYTF.

This clone was found a few times. V gene TRBV15 combines with J gene TRBJ2-3; 12 bases are shared with TRBD2. Germline-derived CDR1 and CDR2 are LNHNV and YYDKDF (reference sequence). The V gene end was trimmed by 3 bases and the J gene end by 3 bases; junction bases not matched to a gene: 7. The CDR3 is made up of 17 amino acids. The CDR3 DNA sequence: TGTGCCACCAGCAGGCTACTAGCGGGGGGCTCGACAGATACGCAGTATTTT. Its protein is CATSRLLAGGSTDTQYF.

This clone has just a few counts. This chain links TRBV4-2 with TRBJ2-1, with 9 bases aligning to TRBD1. CDR1 is LGHNA and CDR2 is YNFKEQ in the germline V gene. Trimming took 5 bases from V and 10 from J; bases not matched to a gene: 6. This CDR3 has 13 amino acids. CDR3 region: CASSSQGAGEQFF. In DNA, the CDR3 is TGTGCCAGCAGCTCACAGGGGGCGGGGGAGCAGTTCTTC.

This clone was found a few times. J is TRBJ2-7 and V is TRBV20-1; D is perhaps TRBD2 (6 bases). The germline V gene has CDR1 DFQATT and CDR2 SNEGSKA (reference sequence). The length of the CDR3 is 11 residues. V shed 6 bases and J shed 6 bases, with 12 bases lying between them. The CDR3 reads CSAPQEGEQYF. CDR3 nucleotides: TGCAGTGCGCCACAGGAGGGCGAGCAGTACTTC.

The CDR3 is CARGSAPLTEAFF. In DNA, the CDR3 is TGTGCTCGGGGGTCGGCCCCCTTAACTGAAGCTTTCTTT. The J gene is TRBJ1-1, the V gene TRBV7-9, with D perhaps TRBD1 (5 bases). The CDR3 loop spans 13 amino acids. Germline CDR1 is SEHNR and CDR2 is FQNEAQ (reference sequence).

This clone was detected only a few times. J is TRBJ2-3 and V is TRBV30; 10 bases match TRBD2. CDR1 is GTSNPN, CDR2 SVGIG, per germline (reference sequence). J lost 2 bases, V lost 0 bases, and 8 bases had no gene match. The CDR3 loop spans 17 amino acids. The CDR3 spells CAWSVGLAGALTDTQYF. Here the CDR3 DNA reads TGTGCCTGGAGTGTAGGGCTAGCGGGGGCCCTCACAGATACGCAGTATTTT.

This clone was observed a few times. The chain combines TRBV7-2 with TRBJ2-1, with TRBD2 matching 8 bases. Germline V gene data show CDR1 as SGHTA and CDR2 as FQGNSA. This CDR3 spans 14 amino acids. After removal of 3 bases from V and 4 bases from J, the junction contained 2 bases not matched to a gene. As DNA, the CDR3 is TGTGCCAGCAGCTTGACTAGCGAGTACAATGAGCAGTTCTTC. It translates to CASSLTSEYNEQFF.